This TCR beta chain is from a study of CD8+CD57+ T cells in acquired aplastic anemia. Study-level background: Across the sorted CD4+ and CD8+ cells, DNA amounts averaged 3.2 ug.

The sequenced patients had an expansion of CD8+CD57+ cells seen by flow cytometry. Diagnosis of severe acquired aplastic anemia applied to all patients. Blood samples were obtained from patients who had received no prior therapy. Concerning this clonotype itself: The antigen is undetermined.

CDR1 is SGDLS and CDR2 is YYNGEE in the germline V gene. The CDR3 loop spans 15 amino acids. Trimming pared 4 bases from V and 4 bases from J, leaving 14 bases between. General study results and limits: Patients and controls turned out to have roughly 29 CD8+ CDR3 sequences in common.

Genomic DNA acted as the template from which TCR beta VDJ combination and CDR3 sequence profiling were carried out. TCRdb used MiXCR to reprocess the reads, holding one entry per CDR3 protein. The repertoire has 190,000 or so distinct CDR3 sequences, less than 60% of them found once; the top ten carry roughly 2%. The source material was sorted CD4+, CD8+, or CD8+CD57+ T cells (not recorded which) from PBMCs. This chain connects TRBV9 to TRBJ2-2; no definite D call. The origin of this receptor is a human donor with aplastic anemia. The CDR3 DNA reads TGTGCCAGCAGCCGCCGTGGGTGGGCCACCGGGGAGCTGTTTTTT. Its protein product is CASSRRGWATGELFF.